This TCR beta chain is drawn from a study of cytomegalovirus exposure and HLA in healthy donors. The donors were members of the approximately 110-subject validation cohort (separate from the approximately 730-subject first cohort). As for this clone: Its specificity is unknown.

Data came from immunoSEQ multiplex PCR; TCRdb stores just in-frame clones and leaves some out. The sample holds 80,000 to 90,000 clones; approximately 96% are singletons and the top ten take roughly 0.78%. Findings and limits, study-wide: The study put some 150 TCR beta chains on its list as cytomegalovirus-associated. The dataset shows that most TCR sequences were rare, while some public TCRs occurred in many donors. Reported performance of the classifier showed diagnosis of cytomegalovirus status with high specificity and sensitivity.

This TCR was sampled from a man aged 18 to 29 in good health and CMV-seronegative. The source material was PBMCs.

The chain's CDR3 is CASRGSREGNQPQHF. The CDR3 DNA reads TGTGCCAGCAGAGGGAGTAGGGAGGGGAATCAGCCCCAGCATTTT. This chain links TRBV11-3 with TRBJ1-5; D is possibly TRBD1 (5 bases). There are 15 residues in the CDR3. Trimming left V 6 bases short and J 4 bases short, with 16 bases between. Looked up from germline, CDR1 is SGHNT and CDR2 is YENEEA.